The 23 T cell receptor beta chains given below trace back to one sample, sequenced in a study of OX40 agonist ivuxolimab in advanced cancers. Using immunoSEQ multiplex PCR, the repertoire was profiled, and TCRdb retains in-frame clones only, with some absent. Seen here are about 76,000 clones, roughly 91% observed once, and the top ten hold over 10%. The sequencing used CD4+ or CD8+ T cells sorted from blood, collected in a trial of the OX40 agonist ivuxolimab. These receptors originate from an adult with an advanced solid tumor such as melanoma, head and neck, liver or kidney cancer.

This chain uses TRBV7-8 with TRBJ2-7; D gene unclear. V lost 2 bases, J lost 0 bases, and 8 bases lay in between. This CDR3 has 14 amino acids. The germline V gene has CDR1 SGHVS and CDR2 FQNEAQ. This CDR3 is CASSLPLYSYEQYF. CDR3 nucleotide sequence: TGTGCCAGCAGCTTACCGTTATACTCCTACGAGCAGTACTTC.

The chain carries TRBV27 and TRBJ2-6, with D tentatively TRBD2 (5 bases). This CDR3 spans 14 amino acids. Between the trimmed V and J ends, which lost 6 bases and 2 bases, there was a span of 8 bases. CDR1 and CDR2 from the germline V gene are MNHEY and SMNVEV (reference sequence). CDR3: CASSFGTGANVLTF. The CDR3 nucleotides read TGTGCCAGCAGCTTCGGGACTGGGGCCAACGTCCTGACTTTC.

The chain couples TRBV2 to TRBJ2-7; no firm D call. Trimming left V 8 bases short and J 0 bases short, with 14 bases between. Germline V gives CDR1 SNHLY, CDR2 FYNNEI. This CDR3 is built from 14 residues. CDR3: CASRPRSNSYEQYF. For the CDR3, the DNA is TGTGCCAGCCGTCCCCGCAGCAACTCCTACGAGCAGTACTTC.

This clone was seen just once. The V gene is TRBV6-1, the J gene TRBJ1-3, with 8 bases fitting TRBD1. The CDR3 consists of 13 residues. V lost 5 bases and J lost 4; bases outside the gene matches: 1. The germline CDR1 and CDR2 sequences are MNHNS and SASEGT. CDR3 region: CASSRTGGNTIYF. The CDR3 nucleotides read TGTGCCAGCAGTCGGACAGGGGGAAACACCATATATTTT.

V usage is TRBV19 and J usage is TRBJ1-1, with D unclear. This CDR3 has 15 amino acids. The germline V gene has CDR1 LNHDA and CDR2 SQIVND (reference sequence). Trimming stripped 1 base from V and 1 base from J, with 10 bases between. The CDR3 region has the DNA TGTGCCAGTAGTATAGGAGGTATTTCGAACACTGAAGCTTTCTTT. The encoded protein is CASSIGGISNTEAFF. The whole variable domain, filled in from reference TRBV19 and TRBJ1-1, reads DGGITQSPKYLFRKEGQNVTLSCEQNLNHDAMYWYRQDPGQGLRLIYYSQIVNDFQKGDIAEGYSVSREKKESFPLTVTSAQKNPTAFYLCASSIGGISNTEAFFGQGTRLTVV.

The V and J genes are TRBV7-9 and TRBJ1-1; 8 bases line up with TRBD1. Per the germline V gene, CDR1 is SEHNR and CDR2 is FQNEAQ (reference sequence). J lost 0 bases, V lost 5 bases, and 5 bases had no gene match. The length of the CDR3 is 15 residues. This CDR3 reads CASSPRQGMNTEAFF. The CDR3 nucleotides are TGTGCCAGCAGCCCGCGACAGGGGATGAACACTGAAGCTTTCTTT.

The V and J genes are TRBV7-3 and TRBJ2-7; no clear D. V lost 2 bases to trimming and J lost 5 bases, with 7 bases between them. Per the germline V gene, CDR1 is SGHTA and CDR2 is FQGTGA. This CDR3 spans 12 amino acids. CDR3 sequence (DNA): TGTGCCAGCAGCTTATCGGTTCACGAGCAGTACTTC. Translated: CASSLSVHEQYF.

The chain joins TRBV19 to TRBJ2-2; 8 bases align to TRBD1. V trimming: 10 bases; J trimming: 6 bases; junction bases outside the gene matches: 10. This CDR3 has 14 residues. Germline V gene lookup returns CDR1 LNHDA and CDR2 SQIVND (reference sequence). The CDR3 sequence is CAIGGTGLPGELFF. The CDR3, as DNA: TGTGCCATAGGGGGGACAGGACTTCCCGGGGAGCTGTTTTTT.

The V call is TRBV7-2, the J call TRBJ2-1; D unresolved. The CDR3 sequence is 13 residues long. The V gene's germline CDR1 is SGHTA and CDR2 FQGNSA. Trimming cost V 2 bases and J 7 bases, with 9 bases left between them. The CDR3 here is CASSLPWGNEQFF. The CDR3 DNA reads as TGTGCCAGCAGCTTACCCTGGGGAAATGAGCAGTTCTTC.

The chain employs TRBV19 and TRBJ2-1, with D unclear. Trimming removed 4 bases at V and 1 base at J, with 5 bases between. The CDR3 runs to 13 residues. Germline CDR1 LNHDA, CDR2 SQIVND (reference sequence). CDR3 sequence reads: CASSTTSYNEQFF. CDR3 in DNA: TGTGCCAGTAGTACCACATCCTACAATGAGCAGTTCTTC.

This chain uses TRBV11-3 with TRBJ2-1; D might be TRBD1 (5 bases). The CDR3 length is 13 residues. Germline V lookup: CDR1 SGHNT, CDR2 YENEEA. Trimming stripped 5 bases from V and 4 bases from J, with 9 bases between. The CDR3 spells CASSPRQYNEQFF. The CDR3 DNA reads TGTGCCAGCAGCCCCCGACAGTACAATGAGCAGTTCTTC.

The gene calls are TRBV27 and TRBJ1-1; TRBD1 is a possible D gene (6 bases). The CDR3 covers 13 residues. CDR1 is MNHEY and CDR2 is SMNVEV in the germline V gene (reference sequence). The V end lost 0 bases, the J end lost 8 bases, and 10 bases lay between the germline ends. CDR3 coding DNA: TGTGCCAGCAGTTTATCAGGGGGTCTCGAAGCTTTCTTT. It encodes CASSLSGGLEAFF.

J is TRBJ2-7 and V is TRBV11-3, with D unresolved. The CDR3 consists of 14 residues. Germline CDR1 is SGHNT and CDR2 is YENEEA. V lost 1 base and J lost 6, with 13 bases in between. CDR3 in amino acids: CASSLGSFPFEQYF. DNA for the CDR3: TGTGCCAGCAGCTTAGGGTCATTTCCCTTCGAGCAGTACTTC. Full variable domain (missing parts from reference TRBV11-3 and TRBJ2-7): EAGVVQSPRYKIIEKKQPVAFWCNPISGHNTLYWYLQNLGQGPELLIRYENEEAVDDSQLPKDRFSAERLKGVDSTLKIQPAELGDSAVYLCASSLGSFPFEQYFGPGTRLTVT.

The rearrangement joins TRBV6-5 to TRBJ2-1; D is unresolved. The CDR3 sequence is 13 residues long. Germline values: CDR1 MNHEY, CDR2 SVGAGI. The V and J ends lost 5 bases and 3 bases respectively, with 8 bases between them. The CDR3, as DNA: TGTGCCAGCAGTGAATTCCGCTACAATGAGCAGTTCTTC. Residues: CASSEFRYNEQFF.

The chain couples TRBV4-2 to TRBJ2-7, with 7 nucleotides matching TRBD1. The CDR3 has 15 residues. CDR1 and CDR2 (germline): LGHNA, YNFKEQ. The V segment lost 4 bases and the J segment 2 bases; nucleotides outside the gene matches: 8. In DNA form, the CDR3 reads TGTGCCAGCAGCCCTGACAGGGCCAGGGCCTACGAGCAGTACTTC. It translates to CASSPDRARAYEQYF.

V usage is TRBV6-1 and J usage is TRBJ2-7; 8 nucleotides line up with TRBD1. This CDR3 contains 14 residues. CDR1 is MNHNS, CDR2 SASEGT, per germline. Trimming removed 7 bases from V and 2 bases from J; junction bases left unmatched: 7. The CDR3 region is CASTPDRGPYEQYF. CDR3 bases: TGTGCCAGCACACCAGACAGGGGACCCTACGAGCAGTACTTC.

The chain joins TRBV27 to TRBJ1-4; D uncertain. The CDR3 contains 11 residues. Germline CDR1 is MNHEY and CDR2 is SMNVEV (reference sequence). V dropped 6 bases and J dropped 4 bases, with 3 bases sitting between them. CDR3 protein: CASSLNEKLFF. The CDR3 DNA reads TGTGCCAGCAGCCTTAATGAAAAACTGTTTTTT.

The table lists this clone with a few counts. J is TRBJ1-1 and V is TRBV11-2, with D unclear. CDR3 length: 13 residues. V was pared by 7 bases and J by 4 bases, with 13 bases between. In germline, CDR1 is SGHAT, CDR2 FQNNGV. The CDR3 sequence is CASTRIGVTEAFF. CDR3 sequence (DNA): TGTGCCAGCACCAGAATCGGGGTCACTGAAGCTTTCTTT.

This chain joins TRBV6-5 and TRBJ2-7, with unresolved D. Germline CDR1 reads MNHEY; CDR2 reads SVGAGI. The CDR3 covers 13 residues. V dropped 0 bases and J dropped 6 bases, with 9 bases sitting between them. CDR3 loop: CASSYSMAREQYF. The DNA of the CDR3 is TGTGCCAGCAGTTACTCGATGGCTCGCGAGCAGTACTTC.

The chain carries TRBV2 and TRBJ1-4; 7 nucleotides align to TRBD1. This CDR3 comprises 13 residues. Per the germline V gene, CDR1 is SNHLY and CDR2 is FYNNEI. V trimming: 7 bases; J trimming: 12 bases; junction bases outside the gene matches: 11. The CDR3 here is CASTRTGWGELFF. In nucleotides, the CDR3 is TGTGCCAGCACCAGGACAGGCTGGGGGGAACTGTTTTTT.

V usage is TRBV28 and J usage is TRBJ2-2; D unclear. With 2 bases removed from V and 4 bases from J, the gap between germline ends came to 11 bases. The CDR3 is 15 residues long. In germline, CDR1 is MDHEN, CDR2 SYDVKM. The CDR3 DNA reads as TGTGCCAGCAGTTTACCCCCCATCACCACCGGGGAGCTGTTTTTT. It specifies CASSLPPITTGELFF. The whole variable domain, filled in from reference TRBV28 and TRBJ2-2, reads DVKVTQSSRYLVKRTGEKVFLECVQDMDHENMFWYRQDPGLGLRLIYFSYDVKMKEKGDIPEGYSVSREKKERFSLILESASTNQTSMYLCASSLPPITTGELFFGEGSRLTVL.

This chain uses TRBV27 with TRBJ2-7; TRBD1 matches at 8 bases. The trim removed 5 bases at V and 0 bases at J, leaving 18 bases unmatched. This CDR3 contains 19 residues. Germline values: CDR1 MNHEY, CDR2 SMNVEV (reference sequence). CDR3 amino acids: CASSPRPRGQGLPSYEQYF. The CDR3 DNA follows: TGTGCCAGCAGTCCGAGACCGAGAGGACAGGGATTACCCTCCTACGAGCAGTACTTC.

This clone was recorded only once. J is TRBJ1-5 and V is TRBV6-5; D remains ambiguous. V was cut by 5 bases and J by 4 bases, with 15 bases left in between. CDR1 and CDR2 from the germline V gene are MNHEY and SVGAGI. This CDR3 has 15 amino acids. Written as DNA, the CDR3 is TGTGCCAGCAGTCGAACCGAGCGGGAAAATCAGCCCCAGCATTTT. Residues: CASSRTERENQPQHF.